Listed below are T cell receptor beta chains from one sample, sequenced in a study of human T cells and chemical hapten exposure. TCRdb reprocessed the RACE reads with MiXCR, giving one entry per CDR3 protein. The data show approximately 74,000 distinct CDR3 sequences, with approximately 29% seen just once and about 9.6% held by the top ten. The source material was whole blood, sampled in connection with sensitization to the hapten diphenylcyclopropenone (DPC). The receptors were gathered from a man aged 40-49 years with alopecia areata. Some clones in this sample may be carry-over from other donors' samples. CDR3s leave out the opening cysteine and the closing phenylalanine or tryptophan. The order of the fields is CDR3 protein, CDR3 length, clone size, V gene. Size tells how often a clone was seen (once, few, many) or the class of an expanded clone, and some rows leave it out.

ASSLDLFFQGDSYNEQF,17,.,TRBV5-1
ASRGGGHTDTQY,12,.,TRBV6-5
ASSPQGNPEAF,11,once,TRBV14
SAEWTSGIETQY,12,.,TRBV20-1
SATKGLSYNEQF,12,few,TRBV20-1
ASSSTDPAGEQY,12,.,TRBV5-1
ASSYIDMGEYEQY,13,few,TRBV5-1
ASSTGQRHYEQY,12,.,TRBV6-6
ASSPLRPGTSADTQY,15,.,TRBV9
ASSLGDTSYEQY,12,few,TRBV5-1
ASSPKNEQY,9,.,TRBV12-3/TRBV12-4
ASSFTPGEQF,10,.,TRBV6-1
ASSYSPRGPYEQY,13,few,TRBV6-5
ASIPTSSTSYEQY,13,few,TRBV5-5
ASSPWTGNTEAF,12,few,TRBV12-3/TRBV12-4
ASSQITSGNTIY,12,few,TRBV3-1
SAGQYNQPQH,10,few,TRBV20-1
ASSRAVTDTQY,11,.,TRBV7-2
ASSERQGNGELF,12,.,TRBV2
AISEQGAGYEQY,12,.,TRBV10-3
ASSSPTGIGGASYEQY,16,.,TRBV7-9
ASTPSGRPQY,10,few,TRBV12-3/TRBV12-4
AWSVSGGYEQY,11,few,TRBV30
ASSSIAGGYNEQF,13,few,TRBV19
ASSETSGWSHEQY,13,.,TRBV18
AYSGQGFGDTQY,12,once,TRBV30
ASSLGLYNSPLH,12,few,TRBV12-3/TRBV12-4
ASQLAGGDYTQY,12,once,TRBV12-3/TRBV12-4
ASSYLGPQPQH,11,.,TRBV6-6